Reported below is one TCR beta chain. These data belong to a study of cytomegalovirus exposure and HLA in healthy donors. Germline V CDR1 and CDR2: SGHNT, YYREEE (reference sequence). The CDR3 spans 16 residues. Trimming removed 4 bases from V and 8 bases from J, with 24 bases in between. Clones were read by immunoSEQ multiplex PCR, and TCRdb kept only the in-frame ones, dropping some. There are roughly 80,000 clones in the sample; roughly 90% occur only once, and around 2.1% lies in the top ten. The chain employs TRBV5-4 and TRBJ1-2, with D hard to call. Sequenced: PBMCs. The TCR was taken from a man in his thirties or forties in good health and CMV-seronegative. CDR3: CASSLKRPTDQDGYTF. As DNA, the CDR3 is TGTGCCAGCAGCCTGAAGCGGCCCACCGATCAGGACGGCTACACCTTC.